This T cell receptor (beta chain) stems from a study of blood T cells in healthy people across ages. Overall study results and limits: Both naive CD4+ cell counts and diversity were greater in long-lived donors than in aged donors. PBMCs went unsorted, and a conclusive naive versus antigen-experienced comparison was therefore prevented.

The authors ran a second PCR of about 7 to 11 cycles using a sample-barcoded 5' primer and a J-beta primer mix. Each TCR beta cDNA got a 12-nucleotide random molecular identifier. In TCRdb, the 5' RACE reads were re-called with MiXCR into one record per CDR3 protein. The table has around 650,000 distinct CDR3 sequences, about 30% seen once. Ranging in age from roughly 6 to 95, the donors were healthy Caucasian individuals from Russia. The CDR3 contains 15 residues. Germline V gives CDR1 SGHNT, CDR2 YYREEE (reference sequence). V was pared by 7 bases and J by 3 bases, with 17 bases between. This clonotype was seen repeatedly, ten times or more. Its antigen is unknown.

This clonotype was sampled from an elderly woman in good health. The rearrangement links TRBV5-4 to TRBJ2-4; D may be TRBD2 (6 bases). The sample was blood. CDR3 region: CASRRDISGKNIQYF. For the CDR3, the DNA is TGTGCCAGCCGGCGGGATATCTCGGGCAAAAACATTCAGTACTTC.